The rows below give T cell receptor beta chains drawn from one sample of a study of siplizumab effects on memory and regulatory T cells. This table comes from immunoSEQ multiplex PCR, and its TCRdb copy is limited to in-frame clones, with some not included. The data hold approximately 97,000 clones, with roughly nine tenths observed a single time. Sequencing input: CD4+ T cells sorted from blood. The receptors shown here come from a human donor in good health. CDR3s include the opening cysteine and the closing phenylalanine or tryptophan. A D gene is named only where the DNA matches it firmly. The size entry is marked missing in some rows and otherwise reads once, few, many or a size class.

TRBV28	TRBJ2-5	-	-	CASSLGGPKETQYF	TGTGCCAGCAGTCTCGGAGGGCCGAAGGAGACCCAGTACTTC
TRBV7-9	TRBJ1-1	-	-	CASSPRSQGTKAFF	TGTGCCAGCAGCCCGAGATCTCAGGGGACGAAAGCTTTCTTT
TRBV6-1	TRBJ1-4	-	-	CASSELEKLFF	TGTGCCAGCAGTGAACTCGAAAAACTGTTTTTT
TRBV27	TRBJ1-2	-	-	CASSLGRGRDYGYTF	TGTGCCAGCAGTTTAGGGCGGGGGCGCGACTATGGCTACACCTTC
TRBV19	TRBJ2-6	-	-	CASSIPHRAGANVLTF	TGTGCCAGTAGTATACCACACAGGGCTGGGGCCAACGTCCTGACTTTC
TRBV28	TRBJ2-1	-	-	CASRGQNEQFF	TGTGCCAGCAGGGGTCAAAATGAGCAGTTCTTC
TRBV14	TRBJ2-7	-	few	CASSQEGHYEQYF	TGTGCCAGCAGCCAAGAGGGACACTACGAGCAGTACTTC
TRBV28	TRBJ2-7	TRBD1	-	CASRGKGAGIYEQYF	TGTGCCAGCAGAGGAAAGGGGGCTGGGATCTACGAGCAGTACTTC
TRBV7-6	TRBJ2-5	-	-	CASSSGRIAQETQYF	TGTGCCAGCAGCTCAGGACGAATAGCGCAAGAGACCCAGTACTTC
TRBV28	TRBJ1-4	-	-	CASSSNLENLFF	TGTGCCAGCAGTTCCAACTTAGAAAACCTGTTTTTT
TRBV27	TRBJ2-5	-	-	CASSPHARETQYF	TGTGCCAGCAGTCCTCACGCAAGGGAGACCCAGTACTTC
TRBV19	TRBJ2-2	TRBD2	-	CASRTSGGNTGELFF	TGTGCCAGTAGGACTAGCGGAGGGAACACCGGGGAGCTGTTTTTT
TRBV28	TRBJ1-2	-	-	CASSIGFYGYTF	TGTGCCAGCAGTATAGGGTTTTATGGCTACACCTTC
TRBV7-2	TRBJ2-7	-	-	CASRGTFRSYEQYF	TGTGCCAGCAGGGGGACTTTCCGCTCCTACGAGCAGTACTTC
TRBV28	TRBJ2-1	-	-	CASSPSVFRSYNEQFF	TGTGCCAGCAGCCCCTCCGTTTTTCGATCCTACAATGAGCAGTTCTTC
TRBV28	TRBJ2-5	TRBD2	-	CASSSRGAGGLETQYF	TGTGCCAGCAGTTCGCGGGGAGCGGGAGGGTTAGAGACCCAGTACTTC
TRBV21-1	TRBJ1-5	-	-	CASSNGGYYRARQPQHF	TGTGCCAGCAGCAATGGCGGGTACTACAGGGCACGTCAGCCCCAGCATTTT
TRBV6-1	TRBJ1-6	-	-	CASSVAGADVIPLHF	TGTGCCAGCAGTGTCGCGGGCGCGGATGTAATACCCCTCCACTTT
TRBV4-1	TRBJ2-7	-	-	CASSHLADGTYEQYF	TGCGCCAGCAGCCATCTTGCGGACGGGACCTACGAGCAGTACTTC
TRBV5-4	TRBJ2-5	TRBD2	-	CASSLKWLAGAQETQYF	TGTGCCAGCAGCTTGAAGTGGCTAGCGGGAGCCCAAGAGACCCAGTACTTC
TRBV15	TRBJ2-1	TRBD2	-	CATSRGPGTSGRTSYNEQFF	TGTGCCACCAGCAGAGGCCCCGGGACTAGCGGGAGGACTTCCTACAATGAGCAGTTCTTC
TRBV5-4	TRBJ2-2	TRBD1	-	CASSTGQGNTGELFF	TGTGCCAGCAGCACGGGACAGGGGAACACCGGGGAGCTGTTTTTT
TRBV6-6	TRBJ2-4	-	-	CASSPGARRDIQYF	TGTGCCAGCAGTCCGGGGGCACGCAGGGACATTCAGTACTTC
TRBV6-1	TRBJ2-5	TRBD2	-	CASTKLAGVRETQYF	TGTGCCAGCACCAAACTAGCGGGAGTTAGGGAGACCCAGTACTTC